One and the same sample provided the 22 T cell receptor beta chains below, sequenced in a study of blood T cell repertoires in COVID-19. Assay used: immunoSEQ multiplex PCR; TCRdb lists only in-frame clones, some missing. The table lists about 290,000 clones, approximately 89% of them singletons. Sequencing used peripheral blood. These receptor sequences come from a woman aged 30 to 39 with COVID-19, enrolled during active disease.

CDR3 region: CASRGTGGDEQFF. The CDR3 nucleotides are TGTGCCTCCAGGGGGACAGGGGGCGATGAGCAGTTCTTC. The rearrangement uses TRBV10-3 and TRBJ2-1; 12 positions match TRBD1. The CDR3 length is 13 residues. Germline V CDR1 and CDR2: ENHRY, SYGVKD. J lost 8 bases, V lost 11 bases, and 7 bases had no gene match.

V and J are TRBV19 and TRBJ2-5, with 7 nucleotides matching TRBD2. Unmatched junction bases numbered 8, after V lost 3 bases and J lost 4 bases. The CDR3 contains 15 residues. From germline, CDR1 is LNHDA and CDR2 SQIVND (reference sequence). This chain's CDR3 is CASSMTSWRIETQYF. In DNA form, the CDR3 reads TGTGCCAGTAGTATGACTAGCTGGAGGATAGAGACCCAGTACTTC.

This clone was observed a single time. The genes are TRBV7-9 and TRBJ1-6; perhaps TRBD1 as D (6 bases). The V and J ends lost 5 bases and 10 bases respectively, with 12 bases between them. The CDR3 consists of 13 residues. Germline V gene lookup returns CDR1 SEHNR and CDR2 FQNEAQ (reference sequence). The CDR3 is CASSHREGSPLHF. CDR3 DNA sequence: TGTGCCAGCAGCCACAGGGAAGGGTCACCCCTCCACTTT.

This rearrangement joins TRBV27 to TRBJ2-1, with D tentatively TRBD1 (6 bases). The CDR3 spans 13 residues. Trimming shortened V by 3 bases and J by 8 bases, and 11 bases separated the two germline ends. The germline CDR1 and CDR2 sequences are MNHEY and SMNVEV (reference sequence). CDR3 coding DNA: TGTGCCAGCAGTTTTTCACAGGGCCATGAGCAGTTCTTC. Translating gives CASSFSQGHEQFF.

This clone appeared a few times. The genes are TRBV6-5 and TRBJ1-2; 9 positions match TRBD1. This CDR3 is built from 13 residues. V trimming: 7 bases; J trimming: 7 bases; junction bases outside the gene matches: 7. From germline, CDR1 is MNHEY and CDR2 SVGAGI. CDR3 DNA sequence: TGTGCCAGCACTAAGACAGGGGGTCTTGGCTACACCTTC. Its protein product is CASTKTGGLGYTF.

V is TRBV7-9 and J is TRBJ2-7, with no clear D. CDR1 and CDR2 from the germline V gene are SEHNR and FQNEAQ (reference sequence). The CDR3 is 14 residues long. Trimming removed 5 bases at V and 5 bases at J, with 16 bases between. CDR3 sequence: CASSRQDTLDEQYF. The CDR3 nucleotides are TGTGCCAGCAGCCGCCAAGACACTCTCGACGAGCAGTACTTC.

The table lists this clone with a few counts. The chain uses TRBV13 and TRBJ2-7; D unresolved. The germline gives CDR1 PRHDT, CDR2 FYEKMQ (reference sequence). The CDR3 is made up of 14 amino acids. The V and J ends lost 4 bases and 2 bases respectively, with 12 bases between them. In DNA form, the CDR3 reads TGTGCCAGCAGCTCTCTTTCGGAGACCTACGAGCAGTACTTC. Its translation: CASSSLSETYEQYF.

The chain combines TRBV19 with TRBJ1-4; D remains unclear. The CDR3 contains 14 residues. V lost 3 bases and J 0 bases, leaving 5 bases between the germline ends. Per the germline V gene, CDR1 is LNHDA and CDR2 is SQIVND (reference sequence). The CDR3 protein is CASSITSTNEKLFF. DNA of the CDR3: TGTGCCAGTAGTATTACATCAACTAATGAAAAACTGTTTTTT.

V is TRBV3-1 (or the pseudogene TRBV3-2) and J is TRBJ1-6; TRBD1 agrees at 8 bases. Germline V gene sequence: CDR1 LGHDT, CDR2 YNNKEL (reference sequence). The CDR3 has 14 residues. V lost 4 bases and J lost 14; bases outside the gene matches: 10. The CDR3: CASSPGTGQEALHF. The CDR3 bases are TGTGCCAGCAGCCCAGGGACGGGACAGGAGGCCCTCCACTTT.

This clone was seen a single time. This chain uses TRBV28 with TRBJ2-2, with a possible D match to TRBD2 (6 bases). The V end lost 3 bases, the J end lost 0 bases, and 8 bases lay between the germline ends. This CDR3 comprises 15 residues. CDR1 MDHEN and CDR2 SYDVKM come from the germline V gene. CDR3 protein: CASSFTSPNTGELFF. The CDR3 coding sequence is TGTGCCAGCAGTTTTACTAGCCCGAACACCGGGGAGCTGTTTTTT.

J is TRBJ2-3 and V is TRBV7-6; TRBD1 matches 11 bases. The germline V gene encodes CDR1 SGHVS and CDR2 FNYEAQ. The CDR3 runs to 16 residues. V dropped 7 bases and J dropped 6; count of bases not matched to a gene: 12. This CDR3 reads CASNLPGTGGWDTQYF. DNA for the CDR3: TGTGCCAGCAACCTCCCCGGGACAGGGGGTTGGGATACGCAGTATTTT. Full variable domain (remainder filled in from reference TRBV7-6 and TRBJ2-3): GAGVSQSPRYKVTKRGQDVALRCDPISGHVSLYWYRQALGQGPEFLTYFNYEAQQDKSGLPNDRFSAERPEGSISTLTIQRTEQRDSAMYRCASNLPGTGGWDTQYFGPGTRLTVL.

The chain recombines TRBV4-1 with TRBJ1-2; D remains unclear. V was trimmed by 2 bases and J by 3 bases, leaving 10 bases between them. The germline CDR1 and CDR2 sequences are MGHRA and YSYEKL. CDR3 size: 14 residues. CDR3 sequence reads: CASSQIGEYYGYTF. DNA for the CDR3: TGCGCCAGCAGCCAAATCGGGGAGTACTATGGCTACACCTTC.

CDR3 amino acids: CASSLIGTVNEQFF. CDR3 nucleotide sequence: TGTGCCAGCAGTTTAATAGGGACAGTAAATGAGCAGTTCTTC. The rearrangement links TRBV27 to TRBJ2-1, with TRBD1 matching 7 bases. V dropped 2 bases and J dropped 7; count of bases not matched to a gene: 5. The CDR3 length is 14 residues. The V gene's germline CDR1 is MNHEY and CDR2 SMNVEV (reference sequence).

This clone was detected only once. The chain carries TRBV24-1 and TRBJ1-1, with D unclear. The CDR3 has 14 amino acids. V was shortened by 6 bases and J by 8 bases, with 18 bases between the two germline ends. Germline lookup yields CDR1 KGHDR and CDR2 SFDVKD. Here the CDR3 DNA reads TGTGCCACCAGTTTTCTCGGGGTAGGGAAAGAAGCTTTCTTT. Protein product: CATSFLGVGKEAFF.

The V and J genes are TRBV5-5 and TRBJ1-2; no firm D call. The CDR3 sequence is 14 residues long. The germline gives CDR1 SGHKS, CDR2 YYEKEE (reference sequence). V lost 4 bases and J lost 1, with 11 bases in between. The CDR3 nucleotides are TGTGCCAGCAGCATTCGACGGAGTAACTATGGCTACACCTTC. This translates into CASSIRRSNYGYTF. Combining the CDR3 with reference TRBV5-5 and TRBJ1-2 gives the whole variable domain DAGVTQSPTHLIKTRGQQVTLRCSPISGHKSVSWYQQVLGQGPQFIFQYYEKEERGRGNFPDRFSARQFPNYSSELNVNALLLGDSALYLCASSIRRSNYGYTFGSGTRLTVV.

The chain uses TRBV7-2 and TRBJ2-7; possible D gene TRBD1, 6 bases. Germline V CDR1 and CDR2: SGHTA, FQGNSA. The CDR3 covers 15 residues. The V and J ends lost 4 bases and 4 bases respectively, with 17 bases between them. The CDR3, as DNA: TGTGCCAGCAGCTACAAGGGGGAAGGACTTTACGAGCAGTACTTC. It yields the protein CASSYKGEGLYEQYF.

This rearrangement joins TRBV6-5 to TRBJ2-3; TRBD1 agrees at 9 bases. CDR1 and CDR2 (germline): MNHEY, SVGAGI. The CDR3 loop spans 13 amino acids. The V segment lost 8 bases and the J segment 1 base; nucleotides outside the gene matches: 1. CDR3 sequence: CASYRGRTDTQYF. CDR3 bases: TGTGCCAGCTACAGGGGGCGCACAGATACGCAGTATTTT.

The CDR3 is CASSLDRLAKNIQYF. CDR3 nucleotide sequence: TGTGCCAGCAGTTTAGACAGACTAGCCAAAAACATTCAGTACTTC. V and J are TRBV27 and TRBJ2-4, with a possible D match to TRBD1 (5 bases). The V and J ends lost 2 bases and 0 bases respectively, with 8 bases between them. The CDR3 consists of 15 residues. Germline values: CDR1 MNHEY, CDR2 SMNVEV (reference sequence).

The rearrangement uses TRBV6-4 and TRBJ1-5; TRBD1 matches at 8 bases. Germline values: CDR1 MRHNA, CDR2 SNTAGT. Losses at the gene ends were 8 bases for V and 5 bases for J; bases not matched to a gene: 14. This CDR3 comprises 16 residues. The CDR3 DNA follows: TGTGCCAGCCCGTATTGTGAACAGGGGGTTTATCAGCCCCAGCATTTT. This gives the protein CASPYCEQGVYQPQHF.

Here the CDR3 DNA reads TGTGCCAGCAGTTCCCTGGACAGGGGTCACTCCTACGAGCAGTACTTC. Protein sequence: CASSSLDRGHSYEQYF. The V gene is TRBV28, the J gene TRBJ2-7, with TRBD1 matching 9 bases. The CDR3 is 16 amino acids. Germline values: CDR1 MDHEN, CDR2 SYDVKM. J was trimmed by 0 bases and V by 4 bases; bases with no gene match: 7.

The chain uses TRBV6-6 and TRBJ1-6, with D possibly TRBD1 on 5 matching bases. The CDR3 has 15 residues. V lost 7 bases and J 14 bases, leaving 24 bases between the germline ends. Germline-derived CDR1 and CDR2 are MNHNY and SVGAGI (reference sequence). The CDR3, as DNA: TGTGCCAGCACCCCGGGGGGAGGGATGTCCGTCACCCTCCACTTT. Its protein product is CASTPGGGMSVTLHF.

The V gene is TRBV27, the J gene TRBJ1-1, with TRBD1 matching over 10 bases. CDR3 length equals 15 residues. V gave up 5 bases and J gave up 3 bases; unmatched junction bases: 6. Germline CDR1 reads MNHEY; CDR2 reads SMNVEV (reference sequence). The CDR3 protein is CASSPWDRGDTEAFF. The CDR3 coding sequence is TGTGCCAGCAGTCCATGGGACAGGGGCGACACTGAAGCTTTCTTT.